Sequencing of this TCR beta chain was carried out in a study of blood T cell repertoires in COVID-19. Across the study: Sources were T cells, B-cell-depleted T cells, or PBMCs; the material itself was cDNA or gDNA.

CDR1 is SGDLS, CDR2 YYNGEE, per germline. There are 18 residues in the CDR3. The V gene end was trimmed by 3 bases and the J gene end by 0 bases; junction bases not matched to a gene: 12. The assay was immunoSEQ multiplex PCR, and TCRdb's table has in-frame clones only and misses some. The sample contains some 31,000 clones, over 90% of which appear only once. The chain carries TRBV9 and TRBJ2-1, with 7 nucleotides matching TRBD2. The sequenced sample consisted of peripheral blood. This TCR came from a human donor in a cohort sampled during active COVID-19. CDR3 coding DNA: TGTGCCAGCAGCGAGGGGCCTACTAGCGCGAGCTCCTACAATGAGCAGTTCTTC. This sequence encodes CASSEGPTSASSYNEQFF.